The rows below give T cell receptor beta chains drawn from one sample of a study of blood T cell repertoires in COVID-19. This table comes from immunoSEQ multiplex PCR, and its TCRdb copy is limited to in-frame clones, with some not included. Of 250,000 to 300,000 clones in the sample, roughly 90% are singletons; the top ten hold roughly 2.2%. Sequenced sample: peripheral blood. Every receptor here comes from a woman aged 55-70 years with COVID-19, enrolled during active disease. Each CDR3 is given with its conserved first and last residue. The order of the fields is CDR3 length, V gene, D gene, clone size, J gene, CDR3 protein, CDR3 DNA. The D gene is left open where the match is weak. Clone size is stated in some rows and not others, as once, few, many or a class when expanded.

13	TRBV6-2/TRBV6-3	-	-	TRBJ1-2	CASSSYRGGGYTF	TGTGCCAGCAGCTCTTACCGGGGAGGTGGCTACACCTTC
13	TRBV2	-	-	TRBJ1-2	CVTRGQTEYGYTF	TGTGTCACCCGCGGACAGACCGAATATGGCTACACCTTC
15	TRBV6-2/TRBV6-3	-	once	TRBJ1-5	CASSYGGGVNQPQHF	TGTGCCAGCAGTTACGGAGGGGGGGTGAATCAGCCCCAGCATTTT
13	TRBV5-1	-	-	TRBJ1-1	CATHGELNTEAFF	TGCGCCACCCACGGAGAGTTGAACACTGAAGCTTTCTTT
14	TRBV7-9	-	-	TRBJ2-5	CASSTRTPQETQYF	TGTGCCAGCAGCACAAGGACACCTCAAGAGACCCAGTACTTC
15	TRBV7-3	-	-	TRBJ2-7	CASSSRGAPAYEQYF	TGTGCCAGCAGCTCCAGGGGGGCCCCTGCCTACGAGCAGTACTTC
17	TRBV4-3	TRBD1	-	TRBJ1-2	CASSQEGTGSVYNGYTF	TGCGCCAGCAGCCAAGAAGGGACAGGGTCAGTATATAATGGCTACACCTTC
14	TRBV6-5	-	-	TRBJ1-5	CASVVALSNQPQHF	TGTGCCAGCGTCGTGGCTCTTAGCAATCAGCCCCAGCATTTT
15	TRBV19	-	-	TRBJ1-3	CASSQQGASGNTIYF	TGTGCCAGTAGTCAACAGGGAGCCTCTGGAAACACCATATATTTT
14	TRBV19	-	-	TRBJ1-2	CASSISLNNYGYTF	TGTGCCAGTAGTATCAGTTTGAATAACTATGGCTACACCTTC
14	TRBV25-1	TRBD2	few	TRBJ2-1	CASSERGGHNEQFF	TGTGCCAGCAGTGAGCGGGGGGGCCACAATGAGCAGTTCTTC
15	TRBV6-5	TRBD1	-	TRBJ1-6	CASILDGQGFPPLHF	TGTGCCAGCATCCTAGATGGACAGGGGTTCCCACCCCTCCACTTT
15	TRBV5-4	TRBD2	once	TRBJ2-3	CASSPWRGSTDTQYF	TGTGCCAGCAGCCCGTGGCGGGGGAGCACAGATACGCAGTATTTT
14	TRBV5-1	TRBD1	few	TRBJ2-7	CASRSLLPGTGQYF	TGCGCCAGCCGAAGCCTCTTACCCGGGACAGGGCAGTACTTC
19	TRBV7-8	-	-	TRBJ2-1	CASSLKWWGRGVTYNEQFF	TGTGCCAGCAGCTTGAAGTGGTGGGGGCGAGGGGTAACCTACAATGAGCAGTTCTTC
16	TRBV5-6	TRBD1	-	TRBJ2-3	CASIKRRGQGSDTQYF	TGTGCCAGCATCAAAAGGCGGGGACAGGGGTCAGATACGCAGTATTTT
15	TRBV4-3	TRBD1	-	TRBJ1-3	CASSQGKGQINTIYF	TGCGCCAGCAGCCAAGGAAAGGGACAGATAAACACCATATATTTT
16	TRBV27	TRBD2	-	TRBJ2-3	CASSLKGGLAADTQYF	TGTGCCAGCAGTTTAAAAGGGGGACTAGCGGCAGATACGCAGTATTTT
15	TRBV27	TRBD1	once	TRBJ1-2	CASSPDRGPGYGYTF	TGTGCCAGCAGTCCAGACAGGGGGCCGGGGTATGGCTACACCTTC
18	TRBV4-2	TRBD2	once	TRBJ2-2	CASSPLPASGGSTGELFF	TGTGCCAGCAGCCCCCTGCCCGCTAGCGGGGGGAGCACCGGGGAGCTGTTTTTT
13	TRBV6-1	TRBD2	-	TRBJ2-5	CASSDTSAETQYF	TGTGCCAGCAGTGACACTAGCGCAGAGACCCAGTACTTC
16	TRBV9	TRBD2	-	TRBJ2-1	CASSLRTSGLYNEQFF	TGTGCCAGCAGCCTAAGGACTAGCGGACTATACAATGAGCAGTTCTTC
20	TRBV11-2	-	-	TRBJ1-3	CASSLERRTYRASSGNTIYF	TGTGCCAGCAGCCTAGAGAGGCGAACATACAGGGCTTCCTCTGGAAACACCATATATTTT
13	TRBV5-1	-	-	TRBJ2-7	CASSDPPGDEQYF	TGCGCCAGCAGCGATCCACCGGGAGACGAGCAGTACTTC
13	TRBV6-2/TRBV6-3	-	-	TRBJ1-2	CASSPTPGYGYTF	TGTGCCAGCAGTCCAACCCCGGGCTATGGCTACACCTTC
15	TRBV10-3	TRBD1	-	TRBJ1-2	CAISEATGGAEGYTF	TGTGCCATCAGTGAGGCTACAGGGGGCGCGGAGGGCTACACCTTC
18	TRBV7-2	-	few	TRBJ1-6	CASSPGQSASSYNSPLHF	TGTGCCAGCAGCCCAGGACAGTCTGCAAGCTCCTATAATTCACCCCTCCACTTT
13	TRBV7-9	TRBD2	-	TRBJ2-7	CASSGAGGREQYF	TGTGCCAGCAGCGGGGCGGGGGGGCGAGAGCAGTACTTC
17	TRBV12-5	TRBD1	-	TRBJ1-1	CASGLVRQGGLNTEAFF	TGTGCTAGTGGTTTGGTCAGACAGGGGGGTTTGAACACTGAAGCTTTCTTT
17	TRBV3-1/TRBV3-2	TRBD2	-	TRBJ2-5	CASSPGRFAGGQETQYF	TGTGCCAGCAGCCCGGGGCGGTTTGCGGGGGGACAAGAGACCCAGTACTTC
14	TRBV15	-	-	TRBJ2-7	CATSTDLRDFEQYF	TGTGCCACCAGCACAGATCTAAGGGACTTCGAGCAGTACTTC
15	TRBV25-1	TRBD1	-	TRBJ2-3	CASSDRDSTTDTQYF	TGTGCCAGCAGTGACCGGGACAGTACCACAGATACGCAGTATTTT
15	TRBV14	-	-	TRBJ2-2	CASSQGTTNTGELFF	TGTGCCAGCAGCCAAGGGACAACGAACACCGGGGAGCTGTTTTTT